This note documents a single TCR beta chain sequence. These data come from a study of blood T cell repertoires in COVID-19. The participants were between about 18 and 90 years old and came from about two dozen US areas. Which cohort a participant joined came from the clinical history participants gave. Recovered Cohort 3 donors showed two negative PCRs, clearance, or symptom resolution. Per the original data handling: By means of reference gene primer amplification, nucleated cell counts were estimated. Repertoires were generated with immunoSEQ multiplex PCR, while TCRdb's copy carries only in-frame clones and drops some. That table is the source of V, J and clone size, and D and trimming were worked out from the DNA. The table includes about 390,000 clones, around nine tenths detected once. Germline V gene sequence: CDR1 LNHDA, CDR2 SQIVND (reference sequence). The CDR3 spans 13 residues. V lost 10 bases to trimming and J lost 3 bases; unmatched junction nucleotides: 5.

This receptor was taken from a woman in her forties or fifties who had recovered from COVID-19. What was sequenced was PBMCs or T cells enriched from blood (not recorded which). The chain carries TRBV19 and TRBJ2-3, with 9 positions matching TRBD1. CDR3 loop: CATLGQGTDTQYF. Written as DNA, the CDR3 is TGTGCCACCCTCGGACAGGGGACAGATACGCAGTATTTT.